This TCR beta chain emerged from a study of blood T cell repertoires in COVID-19. Study processing details: Estimated nucleated cell counts came from reference gene primer amplification. Assay: immunoSEQ multiplex PCR; the TCRdb copy retains only in-frame clones and omits some. V and J calls plus clone size are reproduced from that table; the DNA served to infer D and trimming. The table has 30,000 to 40,000 clones, around 90% seen once. Specimen: peripheral blood. The receptor was isolated from a man aged 70 or older with active COVID-19.

This CDR3 reads CASSPGRERGTDTQYF. The CDR3 DNA is TGTGCCAGCTCACCTGGGCGGGAGCGGGGCACAGATACGCAGTATTTT. V and J are TRBV18 and TRBJ2-3; TRBD2 agrees at 7 bases. CDR1 is KGHSH, CDR2 LQKENI, per germline. With V trimmed by 3 bases and J by 1 base, 7 bases remained unmatched. The CDR3 covers 16 residues.